What follows are 5 T cell receptor beta chains derived from one specimen sequenced in a study of blood T cell repertoires in COVID-19. Libraries were prepared by immunoSEQ multiplex PCR; TCRdb keeps only in-frame clonotypes and omits some of them. The sample holds about 440,000 clones, around 89% seen once. Sequencing used peripheral blood. All receptors derive from a woman aged 25 to 39 with acute or convalescent COVID-19.

The genes are TRBV28 and TRBJ1-1; D might be TRBD1 (5 bases). The CDR3 is made up of 13 amino acids. The ends were cut back, 10 bases at V and 0 bases at J, with 12 bases in the middle. The germline V gene encodes CDR1 MDHEN and CDR2 SYDVKM. This chain's CDR3 is CATETAMNTEAFF. The DNA of the CDR3 is TGTGCCACCGAGACAGCCATGAACACTGAAGCTTTCTTT.

The rearrangement uses TRBV4-1 and TRBJ2-7; tentatively, D is TRBD2 (6 bases). Trimming took 2 bases from V and 4 from J, leaving 24 bases between them. The germline gives CDR1 MGHRA, CDR2 YSYEKL. This CDR3 has 18 amino acids. The CDR3 spells CASSQIIGTAEGRYEQYF. CDR3 sequence (DNA): TGCGCCAGCAGCCAAATCATCGGGACTGCGGAAGGGCGATACGAGCAGTACTTC.

The chain joins TRBV28 to TRBJ1-1; 8 bases are a match to TRBD1. The junction had 11 bases not matched to a gene; V was cut back by 5 bases and J by 0 bases. The CDR3 is 17 residues long. Germline lookup yields CDR1 MDHEN and CDR2 SYDVKM. CDR3 sequence reads: CASSPPGTGWMNTEAFF. The CDR3 nucleotides are TGTGCCAGCAGTCCACCGGGGACAGGTTGGATGAACACTGAAGCTTTCTTT.

This rearrangement joins TRBV5-1 to TRBJ1-1, with D possibly TRBD1 on 5 matching bases. The CDR3 runs 14 residues. The V end lost 0 bases, the J end lost 1 base, and 7 bases lay between the germline ends. From germline, CDR1 is SGHRS and CDR2 YFSETQ. The CDR3 coding sequence is TGCGCCAGCAGCTTGGGTGACAGGAACACTGAAGCTTTCTTT. The encoded protein is CASSLGDRNTEAFF.

The J gene is TRBJ2-7, the V gene TRBV5-5; D perhaps matches TRBD2 (5 bases). Trimming shortened V by 3 bases and J by 3 bases, and 16 bases separated the two germline ends. Germline V gene sequence: CDR1 SGHKS, CDR2 YYEKEE (reference sequence). The CDR3 loop spans 15 amino acids. The DNA of the CDR3 is TGTGCCAGCAGCTGGGGAGAAAGGCCAAGCTACGAGCAGTACTTC. Translation: CASSWGERPSYEQYF. Variable domain in full (rest from reference TRBV5-5 and TRBJ2-7): DAGVTQSPTHLIKTRGQQVTLRCSPISGHKSVSWYQQVLGQGPQFIFQYYEKEERGRGNFPDRFSARQFPNYSSELNVNALLLGDSALYLCASSWGERPSYEQYFGPGTRLTVT.